This T cell receptor (beta chain) was captured by sequencing in a study of blood T cells in healthy people across ages (dated by TCRdb to between 2014 and 2017). General notes on the study: Template switching captured roughly one uniquely barcoded TCR beta cDNA molecule per two T cells in model experiments. The study measured age-related changes in TCR beta repertoire diversity using deep sequencing normalized with unique cDNA molecular identifiers. Four age groups were formed from the donors: young (average approximately 17 years), middle-aged (just under 40), aged (about 62) and long-lived (approximately 80). To avoid experimental bias, donors of different ages were distributed randomly across sequencing lanes. Two additional independent replicas of 1 million unique cDNA reads from the same blood draw were analyzed for two donors (one aged 18 to 29 and one aged 80 or older).

From the germline V gene, CDR1 is MNHEY and CDR2 is SVGEGT. Taken from cysteine to phenylalanine, the CDR3 has 13 residues. The only DNA kept is the CDR3, 39 bases in frame from the first base. V is clipped by 0 bases and J by 6 bases, and the sequence between their germline boundaries is 8 bases long. Broad study findings and their caveats: Compared with the aged group, the long-lived group had more naive CD4+ T cells, fewer expanded clones and increased TCR diversity, suggesting age selection. Because donor CMV infection status was unknown, age-related changes in expanded clonotypes were potentially confounded. As age increased, observed TCR beta diversity per million T cells dropped in a roughly linear way, and a significant reduction was already evident by age 40. The percentage of naive T cells measured by flow cytometry correlated strongly with observed TCR beta diversity. Conclusive comparison of naive and antigen-experienced compartments was prevented by the profiling of bulk unsorted PBMCs. Estimates of total diversity based on one million sequenced T cells were regarded as lower bounds and as underestimates.

Systemically healthy Caucasian individuals from Russia, 39 in total and aged about 6 to 100 years, were included as donors. Ten milliliters of peripheral blood were drawn from each donor into EDTA-treated Vacutainer tubes. Ficoll-Paque density-gradient centrifugation was used to isolate PBMCs, with at least 6.5 million per sample. Total RNA was extracted from PBMCs with Trizol reagent, with at least 5.5 micrograms obtained per sample. For every donor, flow cytometry on a PBMC aliquot measured the percentage of naive CD45RAhigh/CD27high T cells. The library was generated by 5' RACE. The sequencing machine was an Illumina HiSeq 2500. A second PCR of roughly 6 to 11 cycles was run with a J-beta primer mix and a sample-barcoded 5' primer. A template-switch 5' adaptor carrying 12 random nucleotides introduced a unique molecular identifier onto each TCR beta cDNA molecule. Each sample yielded at least 2.5 million CDR3-containing paired-end reads. First-strand cDNA synthesis was performed from all RNA using the Mint cDNA synthesis kit, with priming by a TRBC-specific oligonucleotide. Following uracil-DNA glycosylase treatment, all cDNA underwent a first 18-cycle PCR with the universal primers M1SS and BC2_uni_R. In the source study's methods: For normalization, 1 million high-quality reads were randomly selected from each sample, with every read carrying a distinct molecular identifier. Instead of being binned into consensus sequences, reads with shared molecular identifiers were discarded. MiTCR, run with a Q25 quality threshold and the strictest error-elimination algorithm, handled CDR3 identification, clonotype clustering and error correction. A nonparametric unseen species model with Euler transformation was used to estimate lower-bound total TCR beta diversity. The public reads were reprocessed in TCRdb via fastp at Q25 and MiXCR, keeping in-frame beta chains. Records with the same CDR3 protein are collapsed into one entry carrying the most frequent genes and DNA. For this entry, the V and J calls and clone size follow TCRdb and not the study's own pipeline. The sample yields 650,000 to 700,000 distinct CDR3 sequences; 32% were counted once. The ten largest make up about 16% of the sample.

For this clonotype: Its recognized antigen is unknown. No base qualities exist here, and no much larger clone lies one base off it.

What was sequenced was blood. This clonotype was sampled from an elderly woman in good health. Donor details come from another sample of the same person, matched by shared clones. The sequence links TRBV6-2 or TRBV6-3 to TRBJ1-1, with no D gene named confidently. The CDR3 reads as follows: CASSYSHGSEAFF. The bases are TGTGCCAGCAGTTACTCCCACGGATCTGAAGCTTTCTTT.